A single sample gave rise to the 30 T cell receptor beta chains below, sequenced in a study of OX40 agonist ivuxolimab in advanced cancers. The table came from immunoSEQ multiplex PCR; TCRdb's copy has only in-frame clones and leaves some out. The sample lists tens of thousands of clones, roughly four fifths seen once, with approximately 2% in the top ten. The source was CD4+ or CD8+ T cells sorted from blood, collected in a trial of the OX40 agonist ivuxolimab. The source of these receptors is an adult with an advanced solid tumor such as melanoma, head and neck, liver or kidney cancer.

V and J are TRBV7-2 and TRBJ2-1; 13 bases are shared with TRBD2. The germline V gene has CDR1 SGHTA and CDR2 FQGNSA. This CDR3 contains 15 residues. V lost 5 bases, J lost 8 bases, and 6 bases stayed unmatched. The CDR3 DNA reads TGTGCCAGCAGCCCCGGACTAGCGGGGGAGGATGAGCAGTTCTTC. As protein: CASSPGLAGEDEQFF.

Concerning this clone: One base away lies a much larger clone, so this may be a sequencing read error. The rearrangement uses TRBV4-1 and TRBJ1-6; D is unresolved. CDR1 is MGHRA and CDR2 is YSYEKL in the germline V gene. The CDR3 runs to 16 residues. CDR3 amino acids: CASRPLLREFNSLLHF. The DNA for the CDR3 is TGCGCCAGCAGGCCCCTTCTACGAGAGTTCAATTCACTCCTCCACTTT.

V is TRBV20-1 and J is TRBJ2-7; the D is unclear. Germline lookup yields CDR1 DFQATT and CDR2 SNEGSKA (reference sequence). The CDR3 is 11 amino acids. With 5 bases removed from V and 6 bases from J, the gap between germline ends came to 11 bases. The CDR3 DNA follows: TGCAGTGCTGCCCCCGGGCCCGAGCAGTACTTC. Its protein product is CSAAPGPEQYF.

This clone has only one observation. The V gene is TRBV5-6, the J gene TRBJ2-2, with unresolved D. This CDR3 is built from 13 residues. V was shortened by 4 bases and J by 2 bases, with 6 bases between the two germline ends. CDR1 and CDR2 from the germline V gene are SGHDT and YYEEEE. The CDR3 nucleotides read TGTGCCAGCAGCCGGATTAACACCGGGGAGCTGTTTTTT. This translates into CASSRINTGELFF. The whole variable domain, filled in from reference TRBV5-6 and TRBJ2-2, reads DAGVTQSPTHLIKTRGQQVTLRCSPKSGHDTVSWYQQALGQGPQFIFQYYEEEERQRGNFPDRFSGHQFPNYSSELNVNALLLGDSALYLCASSRINTGELFFGEGSRLTVL.

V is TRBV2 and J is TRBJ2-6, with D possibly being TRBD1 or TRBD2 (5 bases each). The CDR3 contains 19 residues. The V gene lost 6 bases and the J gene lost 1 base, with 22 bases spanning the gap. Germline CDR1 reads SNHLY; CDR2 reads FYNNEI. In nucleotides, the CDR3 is TGTGCCAGCAGACTACCACGGGACCGGCTATCTTCTGGGGCCAACGTCCTGACTTTC. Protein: CASRLPRDRLSSGANVLTF.

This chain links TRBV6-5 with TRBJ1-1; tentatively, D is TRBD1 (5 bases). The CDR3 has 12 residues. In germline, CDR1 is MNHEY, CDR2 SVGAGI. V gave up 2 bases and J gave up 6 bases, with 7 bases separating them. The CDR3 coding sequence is TGTGCCAGCAGTTACGGGGGTGCTGAAGCTTTCTTT. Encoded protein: CASSYGGAEAFF.

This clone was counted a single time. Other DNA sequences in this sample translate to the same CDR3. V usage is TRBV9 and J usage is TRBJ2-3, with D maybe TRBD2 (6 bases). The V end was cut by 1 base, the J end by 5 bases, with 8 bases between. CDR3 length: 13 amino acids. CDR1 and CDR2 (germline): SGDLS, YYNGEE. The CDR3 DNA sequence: TGTGCCAGCAGCGTACTGGGGGGAGATACGCAGTATTTT. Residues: CASSVLGGDTQYF.

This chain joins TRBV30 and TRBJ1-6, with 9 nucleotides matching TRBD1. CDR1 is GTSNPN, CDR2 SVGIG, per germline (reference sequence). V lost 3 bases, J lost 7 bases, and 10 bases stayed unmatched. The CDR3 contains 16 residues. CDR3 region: CAWRDPAGTGNSPLHF. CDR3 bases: TGTGCCTGGAGAGACCCTGCCGGGACAGGGAATTCACCCCTCCACTTT.

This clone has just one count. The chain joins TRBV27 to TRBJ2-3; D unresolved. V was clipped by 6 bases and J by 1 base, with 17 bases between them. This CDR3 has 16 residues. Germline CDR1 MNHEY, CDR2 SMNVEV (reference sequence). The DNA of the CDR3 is TGTGCCAGCAGCCCCCTATCCCTCCCCCGCACAGATACGCAGTATTTT. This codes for CASSPLSLPRTDTQYF.

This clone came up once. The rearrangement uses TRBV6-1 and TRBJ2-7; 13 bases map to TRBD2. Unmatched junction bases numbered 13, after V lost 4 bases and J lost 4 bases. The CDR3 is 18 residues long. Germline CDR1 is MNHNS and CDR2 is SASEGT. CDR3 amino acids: CASSAGLAGAVRSYEQYF. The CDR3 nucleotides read TGTGCCAGCAGTGCCGGACTAGCGGGAGCGGTTCGGAGTTACGAGCAGTACTTC.

The CDR3 DNA reads as TGTGCCAGCACGTCCAGAAGAGAGCAGTACTTC. This encodes CASTSRREQYF. This chain uses TRBV6-6 with TRBJ2-7; D unclear. The CDR3 loop spans 11 amino acids. Germline loops: CDR1 MNHNY, CDR2 SVGAGI (reference sequence). V was shortened by 7 bases and J by 7 bases, with 11 bases between the two germline ends.

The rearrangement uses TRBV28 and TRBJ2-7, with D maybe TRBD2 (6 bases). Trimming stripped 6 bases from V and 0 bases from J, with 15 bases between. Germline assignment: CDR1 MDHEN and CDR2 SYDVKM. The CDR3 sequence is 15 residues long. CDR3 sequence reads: CASSRGGSGSYEQYF. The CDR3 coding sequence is TGTGCCAGCAGCCGAGGAGGGTCAGGCTCCTACGAGCAGTACTTC.

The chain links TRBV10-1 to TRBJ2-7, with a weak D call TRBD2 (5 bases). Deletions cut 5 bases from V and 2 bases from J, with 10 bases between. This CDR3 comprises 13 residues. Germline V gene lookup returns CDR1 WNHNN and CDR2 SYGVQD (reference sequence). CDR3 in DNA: TGCGCCAGCAGTTCGGGATCGACCTACGAGCAGTACTTC. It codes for CASSSGSTYEQYF.

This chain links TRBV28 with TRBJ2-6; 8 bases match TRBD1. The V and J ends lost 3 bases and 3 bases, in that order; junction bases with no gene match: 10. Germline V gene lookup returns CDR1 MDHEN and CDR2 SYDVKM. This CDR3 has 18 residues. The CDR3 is CASSFVGQGRRGANVLTF. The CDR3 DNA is TGTGCCAGCAGTTTTGTTGGACAGGGCCGGCGTGGGGCCAACGTCCTGACTTTC. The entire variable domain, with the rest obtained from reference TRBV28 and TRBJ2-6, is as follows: DVKVTQSSRYLVKRTGEKVFLECVQDMDHENMFWYRQDPGLGLRLIYFSYDVKMKEKGDIPEGYSVSREKKERFSLILESASTNQTSMYLCASSFVGQGRRGANVLTFGAGSRLTVL.

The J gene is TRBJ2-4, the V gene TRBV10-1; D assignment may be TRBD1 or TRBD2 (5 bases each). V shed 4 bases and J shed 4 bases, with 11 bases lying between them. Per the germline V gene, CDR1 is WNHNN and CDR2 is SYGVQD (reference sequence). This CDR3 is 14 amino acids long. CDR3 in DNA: TGCGCCAGCAGTGGACGGGACGGTAAAAACATTCAGTACTTC. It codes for CASSGRDGKNIQYF.

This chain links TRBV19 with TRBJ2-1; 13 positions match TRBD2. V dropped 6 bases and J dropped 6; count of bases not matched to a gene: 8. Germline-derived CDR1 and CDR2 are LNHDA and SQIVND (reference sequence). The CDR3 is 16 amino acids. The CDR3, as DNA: TGTGCCAGTAGGGGGACTAGCGGGAAGTGGGGCAATGAGCAGTTCTTC. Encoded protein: CASRGTSGKWGNEQFF.

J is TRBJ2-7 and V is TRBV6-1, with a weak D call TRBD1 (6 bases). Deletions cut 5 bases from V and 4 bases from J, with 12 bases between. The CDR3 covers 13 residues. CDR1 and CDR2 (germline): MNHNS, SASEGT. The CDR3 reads CASSSGESYEQYF. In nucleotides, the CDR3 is TGTGCCAGCAGTTCAGGGGAATCATACGAGCAGTACTTC.

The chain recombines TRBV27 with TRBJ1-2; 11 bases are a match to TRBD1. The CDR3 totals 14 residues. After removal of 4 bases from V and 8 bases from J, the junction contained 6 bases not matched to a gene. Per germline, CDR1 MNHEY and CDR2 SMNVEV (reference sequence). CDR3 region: CASSSGTGGYGYTF. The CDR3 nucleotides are TGTGCCAGCAGTTCCGGGACAGGGGGATACGGCTACACCTTC.

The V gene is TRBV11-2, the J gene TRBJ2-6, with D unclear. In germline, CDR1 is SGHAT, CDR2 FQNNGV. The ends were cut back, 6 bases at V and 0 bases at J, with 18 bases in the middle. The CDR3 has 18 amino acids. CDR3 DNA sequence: TGTGCCAGCAGGTCCTGGGTCTCCCTTCCCTCTGGGGCCAACGTCCTGACTTTC. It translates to CASRSWVSLPSGANVLTF.

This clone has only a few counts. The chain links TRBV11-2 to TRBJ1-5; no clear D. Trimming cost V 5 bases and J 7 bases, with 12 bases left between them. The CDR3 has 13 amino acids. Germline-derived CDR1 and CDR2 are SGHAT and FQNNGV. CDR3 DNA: TGTGCCAGCAGCGTCCGGGCAGCCCAGCCCCAGCATTTT. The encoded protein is CASSVRAAQPQHF.

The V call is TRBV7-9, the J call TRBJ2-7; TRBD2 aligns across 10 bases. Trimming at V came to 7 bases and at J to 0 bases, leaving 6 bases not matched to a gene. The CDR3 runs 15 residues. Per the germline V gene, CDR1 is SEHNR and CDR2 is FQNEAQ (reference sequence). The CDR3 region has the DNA TGTGCCAGCACCCCTAGCGGGGGAGCCTCCTACGAGCAGTACTTC. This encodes CASTPSGGASYEQYF.

The CDR3, as DNA: TGTGCCACCAGCAGTGTTGGGCTCGGAGAGCAGTACTTC. Translated: CATSSVGLGEQYF. The chain carries TRBV15 and TRBJ2-7; no definite D call. The CDR3 runs to 13 residues. Germline-derived CDR1 and CDR2 are LNHNV and YYDKDF (reference sequence). V was trimmed by 3 bases and J by 7 bases, leaving 13 bases between them.

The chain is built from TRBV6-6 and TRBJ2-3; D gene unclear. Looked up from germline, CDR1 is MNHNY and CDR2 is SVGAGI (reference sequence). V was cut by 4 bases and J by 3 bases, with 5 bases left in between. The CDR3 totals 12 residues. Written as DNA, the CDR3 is TGTGCCAGCAGTTCCACGACAGATACGCAGTATTTT. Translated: CASSSTTDTQYF.

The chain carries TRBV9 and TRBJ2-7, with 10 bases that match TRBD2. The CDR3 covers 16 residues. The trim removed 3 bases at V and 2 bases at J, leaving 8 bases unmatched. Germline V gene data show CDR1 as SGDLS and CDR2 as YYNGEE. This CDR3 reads CASSEGPLAGAYEQYF. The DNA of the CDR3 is TGTGCCAGCAGCGAGGGCCCCCTAGCGGGGGCCTACGAGCAGTACTTC.

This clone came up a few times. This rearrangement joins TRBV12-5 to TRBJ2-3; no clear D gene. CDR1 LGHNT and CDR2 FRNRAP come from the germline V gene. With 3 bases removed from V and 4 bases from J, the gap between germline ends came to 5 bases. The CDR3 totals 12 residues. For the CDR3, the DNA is TGTGCTAGTGGTTTTAAGGCAGATACGCAGTATTTT. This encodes CASGFKADTQYF.

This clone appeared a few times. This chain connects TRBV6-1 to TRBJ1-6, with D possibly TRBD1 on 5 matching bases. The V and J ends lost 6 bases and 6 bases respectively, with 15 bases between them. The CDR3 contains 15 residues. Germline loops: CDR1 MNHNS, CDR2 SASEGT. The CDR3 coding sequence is TGTGCCAGCAGCTACCAGACAGACCTTAATTCACCCCTCCACTTT. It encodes CASSYQTDLNSPLHF.

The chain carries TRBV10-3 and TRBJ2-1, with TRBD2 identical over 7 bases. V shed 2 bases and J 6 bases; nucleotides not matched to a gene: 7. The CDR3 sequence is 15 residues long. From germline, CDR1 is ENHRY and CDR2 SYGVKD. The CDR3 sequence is CAISERGREFNEQFF. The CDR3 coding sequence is TGTGCCATCAGTGAGCGCGGGCGGGAGTTCAATGAGCAGTTCTTC.

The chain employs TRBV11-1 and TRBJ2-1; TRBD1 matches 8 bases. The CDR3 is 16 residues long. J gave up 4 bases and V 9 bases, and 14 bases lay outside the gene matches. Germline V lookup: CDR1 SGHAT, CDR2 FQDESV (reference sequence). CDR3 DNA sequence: TGTGCCAGTGTTCCAACGCAGGGGGCGCAGTACAATGAGCAGTTCTTC. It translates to CASVPTQGAQYNEQFF.

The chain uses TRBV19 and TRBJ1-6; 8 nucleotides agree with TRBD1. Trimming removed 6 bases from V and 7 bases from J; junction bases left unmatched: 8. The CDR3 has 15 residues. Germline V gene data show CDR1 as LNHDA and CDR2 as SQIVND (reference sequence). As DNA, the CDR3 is TGTGCCAGTAGCACACAGGGGGGTCAGAATTCACCCCTCCACTTT. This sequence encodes CASSTQGGQNSPLHF. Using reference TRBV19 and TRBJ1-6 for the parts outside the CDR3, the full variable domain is DGGITQSPKYLFRKEGQNVTLSCEQNLNHDAMYWYRQDPGQGLRLIYYSQIVNDFQKGDIAEGYSVSREKKESFPLTVTSAQKNPTAFYLCASSTQGGQNSPLHFGNGTRLTVT.

CDR3 sequence reads: CASSPQETQYF. As DNA, the CDR3 is TGTGCCAGCAGCCCTCAAGAGACCCAGTACTTC. The J gene is TRBJ2-5, the V gene TRBV11-2, with no clear D. The CDR3 spans 11 residues. The V and J ends lost 5 bases and 2 bases respectively, with 3 bases between them. Germline-derived CDR1 and CDR2 are SGHAT and FQNNGV.